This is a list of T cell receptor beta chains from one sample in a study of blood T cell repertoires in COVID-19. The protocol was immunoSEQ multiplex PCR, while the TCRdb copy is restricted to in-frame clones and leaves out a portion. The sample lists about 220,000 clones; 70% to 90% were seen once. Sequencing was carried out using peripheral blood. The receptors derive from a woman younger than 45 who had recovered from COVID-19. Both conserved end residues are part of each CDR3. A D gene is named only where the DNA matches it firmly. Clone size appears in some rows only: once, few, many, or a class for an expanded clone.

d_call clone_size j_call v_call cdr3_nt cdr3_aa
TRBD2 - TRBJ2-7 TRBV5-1 TGCGCCCGCAGCGGAGGGGCGGGGGGGCCTTCACGCGAGCAGTACTTC CARSGGAGGPSREQYF
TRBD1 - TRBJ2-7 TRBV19 TGTGCCAGTAGTAGGGACAGGTGGATGGAGTACGAGCAGTACTTC CASSRDRWMEYEQYF
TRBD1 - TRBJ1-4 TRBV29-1 TGCAGCGCCGGGACAGGGTGGACAAAACTGTTTTTT CSAGTGWTKLFF
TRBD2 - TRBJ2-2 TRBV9 TGTGCCAGCAGCGTAGAGCTCTGGGCTAGCGGGAACACCGGGGAGCTGTTTTTT CASSVELWASGNTGELFF
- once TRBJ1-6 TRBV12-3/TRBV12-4 TGTGCCAGCAGCCGACGACAGGATTCACCCCTCCACTTT CASSRRQDSPLHF
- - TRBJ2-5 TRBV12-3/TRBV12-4 TGTGCCAGCAGGGGCTTGGGCGAGACCCAGTACTTC CASRGLGETQYF
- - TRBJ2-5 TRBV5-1 TGCGCCAGCAGCTTGGGCACAACCGAAGAGACCCAGTACTTC CASSLGTTEETQYF
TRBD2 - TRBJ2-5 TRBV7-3 TGTGCCAGCAGCTTAACTAGCGGGGAGGGAGAGACCCAGTACTTC CASSLTSGEGETQYF
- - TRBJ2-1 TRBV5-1 TGCGCCAGCAGCTTAGGGGCAGGGGTTTACAATGAGCAGTTCTTC CASSLGAGVYNEQFF
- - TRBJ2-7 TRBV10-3 TGTGCCATCAGTGCGGGCAGGGCCTACGAGCAGTACTTC CAISAGRAYEQYF
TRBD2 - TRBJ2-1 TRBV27 TGTGCCAGCAGTACTGGAGCGGGGCTGGTCTACAATGAGCAGTTCTTC CASSTGAGLVYNEQFF
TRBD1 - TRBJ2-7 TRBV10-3 TGTGCCATCAGTGAGGACAGGGGCCCCTACGAGCAGTACTTC CAISEDRGPYEQYF
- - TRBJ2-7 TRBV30 TGTGCCTGGAGTTTCCTCAGGGGCGAGCAGTACTTC CAWSFLRGEQYF
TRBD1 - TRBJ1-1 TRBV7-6 TGTGCCAGCAGCTTGGGACAGAAGAACACTGAAGCTTTCTTT CASSLGQKNTEAFF
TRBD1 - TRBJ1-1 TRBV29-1 TGCAGCGTTGCACAGGGGTACACTGAAGCTTTCTTT CSVAQGYTEAFF
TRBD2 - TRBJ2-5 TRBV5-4 TGTGCCAGCAGCGGCCGGGCTAGCGGGGTGATAAAAGAGACCCAGTACTTC CASSGRASGVIKETQYF
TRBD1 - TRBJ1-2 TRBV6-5 TGTGCCAGCAGCTCGGACAGGGCCTATGGCTACACCTTC CASSSDRAYGYTF
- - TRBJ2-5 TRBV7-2 TGTGCCAGCAGCTTACACAGGGCACAAGAGACCCAGTACTTC CASSLHRAQETQYF
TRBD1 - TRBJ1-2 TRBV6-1 TGTGCCAGCGCGTTAAGGGACAGAACTAACTATGGCTACACCTTC CASALRDRTNYGYTF
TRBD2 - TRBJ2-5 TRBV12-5 TGTGCTAGTGGCCACTCGGGGGGAGAGACCCAGTACTTC CASGHSGGETQYF
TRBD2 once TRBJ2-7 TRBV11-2 TGTGCCAGCAGCTTAAGTTTAGCGGGGGGTACCATCGAGCAGTACTTC CASSLSLAGGTIEQYF
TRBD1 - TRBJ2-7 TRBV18 TGTGCCAGCTCACCAAGAACAGGGGAGTACGAGCAGTACTTC CASSPRTGEYEQYF
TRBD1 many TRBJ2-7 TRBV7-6 TGTGCCAGCAGCTTAGGGGGACAGGGCTCCTACGAGCAGTACTTC CASSLGGQGSYEQYF
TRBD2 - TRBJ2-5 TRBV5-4 TGTGCCAGCAGCTTCACGGCGGGGGACCAAGAGACCCAGTACTTC CASSFTAGDQETQYF
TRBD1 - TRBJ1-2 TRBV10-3 TGTGCCATGCTTCGAGGGACAGGGGGTTCCATTATGGGCTACACCTTC CAMLRGTGGSIMGYTF
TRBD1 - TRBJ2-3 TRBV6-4 TGTGCCAGCAGTGAACAGGGGCGGAGCACAGATACGCAGTATTTT CASSEQGRSTDTQYF
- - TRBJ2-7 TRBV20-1 TGCAGTGGCGTTGAGGAAGGCGAGCAGTACTTC CSGVEEGEQYF
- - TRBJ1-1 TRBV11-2 TGTGCCAGCAGCTTTTGGGCCCAAGAAGCTTTCTTT CASSFWAQEAFF
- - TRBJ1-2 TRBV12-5 TGTGCTAGTGGTTTGTCCCCCCTTAGATACGGCTACACCTTC CASGLSPLRYGYTF
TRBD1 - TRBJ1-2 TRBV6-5 TGTGCCAGCGGGGACCTGGGACAGGGGCGTTATGGCTACACCTTC CASGDLGQGRYGYTF
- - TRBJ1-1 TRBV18 TGTGCCAGCTCACCGGGCAGGCTGAACACTGAAGCTTTCTTT CASSPGRLNTEAFF
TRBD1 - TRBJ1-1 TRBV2 TGTGCCAGCAATCTGGGACAGCTGAACACTGAAGCTTTCTTT CASNLGQLNTEAFF
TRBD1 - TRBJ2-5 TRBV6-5 TGTGCCAGCAGATCACAGGGGGCGTGGGAGACCCAGTACTTC CASRSQGAWETQYF
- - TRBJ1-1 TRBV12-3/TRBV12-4 TGTGCCAGCAGTTTCCACTCCACTGAAGCTTTCTTT CASSFHSTEAFF
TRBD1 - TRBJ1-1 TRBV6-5 TGTGCCAGCAGTTGGACAGGGCTGAACACTGAAGCTTTCTTT CASSWTGLNTEAFF
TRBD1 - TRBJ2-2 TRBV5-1 TGCGCCAGCAGCAGGACAGGGGTGAACACCGGGGAGCTGTTTTTT CASSRTGVNTGELFF
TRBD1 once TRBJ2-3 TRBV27 TGTGCCAGCAGTTCATCGCCCCCGGGACAGGGAAGAGTCGCAGATACGCAGTATTTT CASSSSPPGQGRVADTQYF
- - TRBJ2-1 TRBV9 TGTGCCAGCAGCGTAAGCCCTTACTACAATGAGCAGTTCTTC CASSVSPYYNEQFF
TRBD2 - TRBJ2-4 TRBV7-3 TGTGCCAGCAGCGGGACTAGCGCGTTTGGCAAAAACATTCAGTACTTC CASSGTSAFGKNIQYF
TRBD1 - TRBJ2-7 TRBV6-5 TGTGCCAGCAGCCCAAGGACAGGGGGATACTACGAGCAGTACTTC CASSPRTGGYYEQYF
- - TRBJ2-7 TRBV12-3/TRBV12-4 TGTGCCAGCACCCCGGGTGGCTACGAGCAGTACTTC CASTPGGYEQYF
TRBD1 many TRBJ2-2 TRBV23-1 TGCGCCAGCAGTCAAGCGCCCCAGGACAGGGAAACCGGGGAGCTGTTTTTT CASSQAPQDRETGELFF
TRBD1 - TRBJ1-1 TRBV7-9 TGTGCCAGCAGCCCGATGGGACAGATGAACACTGAAGCTTTCTTT CASSPMGQMNTEAFF
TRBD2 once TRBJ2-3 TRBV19 TGTGCCAGCGCATCGGGACTAGGAGCAGCAGATACGCAGTATTTT CASASGLGAADTQYF
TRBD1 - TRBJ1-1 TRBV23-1 TGCGCCAGCACTACGACAGGGGCCCACACTGAAGCTTTCTTT CASTTTGAHTEAFF
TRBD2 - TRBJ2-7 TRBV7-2 TGTGCCAGCAGCTTAGCAGGGACTAGCGGGGCCCCCTACGAGCAGTACTTC CASSLAGTSGAPYEQYF
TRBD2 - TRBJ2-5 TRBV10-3 TGTGCCATCAGTGAGTCCGGGGGGGCCGGGGCCGAGACCCAGTACTTC CAISESGGAGAETQYF